This entry lists 28 T cell receptor beta chains sequenced from one sample in a study of shared clonotypes between healthy human individuals (dated by TCRdb to the early 2020s). Receptors were amplified or captured by the immunoSEQ multiplex PCR assay. TCRdb took over this immuneACCESS table, retaining in-frame rearrangements with V and J assigned. Such tables are incomplete; in checked studies, under half of the missing clones stem from an unresolved V gene, and the remainder is unexplained. This sample gives about 2.3 million clones in total; roughly 90% of them show up just once. Around 0.35% of the sample comes from the top ten. The sequencing input was naive CD4+ T cells from PBMCs. The cell subset or site label here, explained by the study, means: CD45RA+ positively selected. The source is a man younger than 35 in good health. Some clones in this sample may be carry-over from other donors' samples.

The rearrangement joins TRBV5-6 to TRBJ2-3; 7 bases line up with TRBD1. CDR1 and CDR2 (germline): SGHDT, YYEEEE. The junction had 10 bases not matched to a gene; V was cut back by 0 bases and J by 6 bases. The CDR3 contains 16 residues. As DNA, the CDR3 is TGTGCCAGCAGCTTGGTGGGACAGACGAACGGGGATACGCAGTATTTT. Translating it yields CASSLVGQTNGDTQYF.

The chain employs TRBV19 and TRBJ2-1; D call uncertain. Trimming left V 6 bases short and J 3 bases short, with 12 bases between. CDR1 LNHDA and CDR2 SQIVND come from the germline V gene (reference sequence). The CDR3 is made up of 14 amino acids. The CDR3 nucleotides are TGTGCCAGTAGCTTTGGCGGAGTCTACAATGAGCAGTTCTTC. Translation: CASSFGGVYNEQFF. Looking up the rest from reference TRBV19 and TRBJ2-1 gives the full variable domain: DGGITQSPKYLFRKEGQNVTLSCEQNLNHDAMYWYRQDPGQGLRLIYYSQIVNDFQKGDIAEGYSVSREKKESFPLTVTSAQKNPTAFYLCASSFGGVYNEQFFGPGTRLTVL.

The chain has TRBV6-5 and TRBJ1-1; D call uncertain. V gave up 2 bases and J gave up 4 bases, with 14 bases separating them. The CDR3 runs to 15 residues. Looked up from germline, CDR1 is MNHEY and CDR2 is SVGAGI. The CDR3 nucleotides read TGTGCCAGCAGTTACGCCCGGAGGAGAGTCACTGAAGCTTTCTTT. Translated, it gives CASSYARRRVTEAFF.

V is TRBV7-3 and J is TRBJ2-1; the match to TRBD2 covers 11 bases. Trimming took 4 bases from V and 3 from J; bases not matched to a gene: 5. The CDR3 runs 16 residues. In germline, CDR1 is SGHTA, CDR2 FQGTGA. As DNA, the CDR3 is TGTGCCAGCAGCTCTCGACTAGCGGGGAGCTACAATGAGCAGTTCTTC. Residues: CASSSRLAGSYNEQFF.

The J gene is TRBJ1-2, the V gene TRBV5-4; possible D gene TRBD1, 5 bases. This CDR3 is built from 15 residues. Between the trimmed V and J ends, which lost 4 bases and 4 bases, there was a span of 17 bases. Germline V gene lookup returns CDR1 SGHNT and CDR2 YYREEE (reference sequence). The CDR3 DNA follows: TGTGCCAGCAGCCATGACCAGGGCAAGGGCTATGGCTACACCTTC. It translates to CASSHDQGKGYGYTF.

This chain links TRBV7-9 with TRBJ2-1, with D unresolved. Per the germline V gene, CDR1 is SEHNR and CDR2 is FQNEAQ (reference sequence). This CDR3 has 11 amino acids. Trimming pared 5 bases from V and 8 bases from J, leaving 7 bases between. The CDR3 sequence is CASSRADEQFF. DNA for the CDR3: TGTGCCAGCAGCAGGGCGGATGAGCAGTTCTTC.

The chain carries TRBV7-2 and TRBJ2-3; 7 bases match TRBD1. Germline V lookup: CDR1 SGHTA, CDR2 FQGNSA. The CDR3 runs to 14 residues. V lost 6 bases and J lost 6; bases outside the gene matches: 9. DNA of the CDR3: TGTGCCAGCAGTCAAGACAGGGTTTACGATACGCAGTATTTT. This sequence encodes CASSQDRVYDTQYF.

This chain links TRBV7-2 with TRBJ1-5, with D maybe TRBD1 (5 bases). Trimming left V 2 bases short and J 3 bases short, with 11 bases between. The CDR3 has 15 amino acids. The germline V gene has CDR1 SGHTA and CDR2 FQGNSA. The CDR3 nucleotides are TGTGCCAGCAGCTTAACAGGCGGGGACAATCAGCCCCAGCATTTT. This codes for CASSLTGGDNQPQHF.

This clone was found once. The chain links TRBV21-1 to TRBJ2-1; the table names TRBD2, a call not compared with the DNA. TRBV21-1 has pseudogene status. The CDR3 extends over 20 amino acids. CDR3 in DNA: TGTGCCAGCAGGGAGAAACCCACGGGACTAGCGGGAGGCCCCTACAATGAGCAGTTCTTC. Encoded protein: CASREKPTGLAGGPYNEQFF.

The V gene is TRBV28, the J gene TRBJ2-2; D unresolved. Germline V gene data show CDR1 as MDHEN and CDR2 as SYDVKM. The CDR3 spans 13 residues. V lost 6 bases and J 5 bases, leaving 10 bases between the germline ends. This CDR3 reads CASRADRTGELFF. The CDR3 nucleotides are TGTGCCAGCAGGGCTGATAGAACCGGGGAGCTGTTTTTT.

This clone was seen only once. This sequence joins TRBV30 and TRBJ2-2, with D tentatively TRBD1 (6 bases). The CDR3 is 14 residues long. Germline CDR1 reads GTSNPN; CDR2 reads SVGIG (reference sequence). V was cut by 8 bases and J by 1 base, with 14 bases left in between. Here the CDR3 reads CAQPDRLNTGELFF. The CDR3 DNA follows: TGTGCCCAACCCGACAGGCTGAACACCGGGGAGCTGTTTTTT.

J is TRBJ1-1 and V is TRBV9; D is unresolved. The CDR3 length is 13 residues. The V gene lost 3 bases and the J gene lost 0 bases, with 6 bases spanning the gap. CDR1 SGDLS and CDR2 YYNGEE come from the germline V gene. The CDR3 protein is CASSAFMNTEAFF. CDR3 nucleotides: TGTGCCAGCAGCGCTTTCATGAACACTGAAGCTTTCTTT.

This chain links TRBV11-2 with TRBJ1-2, with 7 bases that match TRBD1. V gave up 9 bases and J gave up 2 bases; unmatched junction bases: 9. The germline gives CDR1 SGHAT, CDR2 FQNNGV. The CDR3 length is 14 residues. The CDR3 region has the DNA TGTGCCAGTACCAGGGGGAGGCAGAACTATGGCTACACCTTC. Amino acid sequence: CASTRGRQNYGYTF.

Notes on this clone: This specimen includes other DNA sequences encoding the same CDR3. The V and J genes are TRBV5-1 and TRBJ2-5; 9 bases are a match to TRBD1. Germline values: CDR1 SGHRS, CDR2 YFSETQ. The CDR3 length is 14 residues. V lost 3 bases and J lost 2; bases outside the gene matches: 2. CDR3 in amino acids: CASSSGQGQETQYF. In DNA form, the CDR3 reads TGCGCCAGCAGCTCCGGACAGGGGCAAGAGACCCAGTACTTC.

V usage is TRBV11-2 and J usage is TRBJ2-1; 8 bases are a match to TRBD1. Germline assignment: CDR1 SGHAT and CDR2 FQNNGV. Losses at the gene ends were 5 bases for V and 6 bases for J; bases not matched to a gene: 6. The CDR3 loop spans 14 amino acids. CDR3 in amino acids: CASSLWTGTNEQFF. CDR3 DNA: TGTGCCAGCAGCCTATGGACAGGGACCAATGAGCAGTTCTTC.

The chain has TRBV6-5 and TRBJ2-1, with D possibly being TRBD1 (6 bases). CDR3 length: 14 residues. V lost 5 bases and J 9 bases, leaving 17 bases between the germline ends. Germline assignment: CDR1 MNHEY and CDR2 SVGAGI. CDR3 sequence: CASSIGQSGGEQFF. In DNA form, the CDR3 reads TGTGCCAGCAGTATAGGACAGTCAGGCGGTGAGCAGTTCTTC.

This clone was seen only a few times. The chain is built from TRBV10-3 and TRBJ2-1; D not certain. This CDR3 has 14 amino acids. CDR1 is ENHRY, CDR2 SYGVKD, per germline. V dropped 2 bases and J dropped 6 bases, with 11 bases sitting between them. The CDR3 nucleotides read TGTGCCATCAGTGAGGAAGTAGCTGCCAATGAGCAGTTCTTC. Translation: CAISEEVAANEQFF.

This clone was detected once. V and J are TRBV2 and TRBJ2-1, with D possibly called TRBD1 or TRBD2 (5 bases each). V gave up 6 bases and J gave up 8 bases, with 17 bases separating them. The V gene's germline CDR1 is SNHLY and CDR2 FYNNEI. CDR3 length: 14 amino acids. CDR3 nucleotide sequence: TGTGCCAGCAGGGACCTCCCGGGACCGTATGAGCAGTTCTTC. Translating gives CASRDLPGPYEQFF.

On this clone: Other DNA sequences in the same sample also yield this CDR3. The chain uses TRBV9 and TRBJ2-1; 9 bases fit TRBD2. V lost 2 bases and J lost 1; bases outside the gene matches: 4. CDR3 length: 16 amino acids. Germline V CDR1 and CDR2: SGDLS, YYNGEE. As DNA, the CDR3 is TGTGCCAGCAGCGTGTCTAGCGGGATTTCCTACAATGAGCAGTTCTTC. Protein product: CASSVSSGISYNEQFF.

Of note for this clone: The identical CDR3 is also encoded by other nucleotide sequences in the sample. This chain joins TRBV2 and TRBJ2-5; no reliable D call. V gave up 3 bases and J gave up 2 bases, with 7 bases separating them. Germline V gene lookup returns CDR1 SNHLY and CDR2 FYNNEI. CDR3 size: 13 residues. The CDR3 coding sequence is TGTGCCAGCAGTGAGGGCAGACAAGAGACCCAGTACTTC. Amino acids: CASSEGRQETQYF.

This chain joins TRBV7-3 and TRBJ2-2; no reliable D call. V lost 1 base and J 2 bases, leaving 11 bases between the germline ends. Germline V gives CDR1 SGHTA, CDR2 FQGTGA. CDR3 length: 16 residues. The CDR3 region has the DNA TGTGCCAGCAGCTTAAGTCGGCGTGGTAACACCGGGGAGCTGTTTTTT. Protein sequence: CASSLSRRGNTGELFF.

This clone appeared a few times. In the same sample, other DNA sequences code for this CDR3. The V gene is TRBV5-1, the J gene TRBJ2-7; no definite D call. CDR1 is SGHRS, CDR2 YFSETQ, per germline. V lost 0 bases and J 0 bases, leaving 7 bases between the germline ends. The CDR3 has 14 residues. The CDR3 loop reads CASSLGQASYEQYF. The CDR3 DNA sequence: TGCGCCAGCAGCTTGGGGCAGGCCTCCTACGAGCAGTACTTC.

The rearrangement joins TRBV5-4 to TRBJ2-2, with D perhaps being TRBD1 or TRBD2 (5 bases each). The V end was cut by 4 bases, the J end by 3 bases, with 7 bases between. The CDR3 is 13 amino acids. Germline loops: CDR1 SGHNT, CDR2 YYREEE (reference sequence). The DNA of the CDR3 is TGTGCCAGCAGCCGGGACCACACCGGGGAGCTGTTTTTT. Its protein product is CASSRDHTGELFF.

This rearrangement joins TRBV28 to TRBJ1-2; D is unclear. The CDR3 extends over 14 amino acids. The V gene lost 8 bases and the J gene lost 8 bases, with 21 bases spanning the gap. Germline assignment: CDR1 MDHEN and CDR2 SYDVKM. CDR3 amino acids: CASGWNGRLRGYTF. CDR3 nucleotides: TGTGCCAGCGGTTGGAACGGACGTCTCAGAGGCTACACCTTC.

The gene calls are TRBV5-1 and TRBJ2-2; D is uncertain. Germline-derived CDR1 and CDR2 are SGHRS and YFSETQ. Trimming left V 2 bases short and J 6 bases short, with 8 bases between. The CDR3 has 13 amino acids. In nucleotides, the CDR3 is TGCGCCAGCAGCTTACAGAGCCCCGGGGAGCTGTTTTTT. Its protein product is CASSLQSPGELFF.

About this clone itself: This sample includes further DNA sequences coding for the same CDR3. The chain recombines TRBV5-1 with TRBJ2-3; D perhaps matches TRBD1 (5 bases). CDR1 and CDR2 from the germline V gene are SGHRS and YFSETQ. The CDR3 extends over 13 amino acids. V was shortened by 0 bases and J by 6 bases, with 8 bases between the two germline ends. As DNA, the CDR3 is TGCGCCAGCAGCTTGGGACAGACGGATACGCAGTATTTT. Protein sequence: CASSLGQTDTQYF.

V and J are TRBV7-8 and TRBJ2-7; D gene uncertain. Germline-derived CDR1 and CDR2 are SGHVS and FQNEAQ. The CDR3 is made up of 12 amino acids. V lost 5 bases to trimming and J lost 3 bases, with 8 bases between them. The CDR3 reads CASSQEFYEQYF. CDR3 DNA sequence: TGTGCCAGCAGCCAAGAATTCTACGAGCAGTACTTC.

In its sample, this clone was seen a few times. Other DNA sequences in this sample translate to the same CDR3. This rearrangement joins TRBV5-1 to TRBJ2-5; D is possibly TRBD1 (6 bases). V dropped 1 base and J dropped 4 bases, with 8 bases sitting between them. Germline CDR1 SGHRS, CDR2 YFSETQ. CDR3 length: 13 amino acids. This chain's CDR3 is CASSLTGPETQYF. CDR3 DNA sequence: TGCGCCAGCAGCTTGACAGGGCCAGAGACCCAGTACTTC.